This passage covers 19 T cell receptor beta chains from one sample sequenced in a study of immune cell composition in non-small cell lung cancer. Sequenced by immunoSEQ multiplex PCR; TCRdb stores in-frame clones only, minus some. The sample yields nearly 10,000 clones, approximately 64% seen once. Sequences were obtained from lung tumor tissue. These TCRs come from a human donor with non-small cell lung cancer.

This clone was seen more than once but under ten times. This chain connects TRBV10-3 to TRBJ2-1; 11 nucleotides line up with TRBD2. V lost 5 bases, J lost 7 bases, and 7 bases stayed unmatched. Germline-derived CDR1 and CDR2 are ENHRY and SYGVKD. This CDR3 contains 15 residues. The CDR3: CAISSISGGANEQFF. The DNA for the CDR3 is TGTGCCATCAGTAGCATTAGCGGGGGGGCGAATGAGCAGTTCTTC.

The V call is TRBV6-5, the J call TRBJ1-1, with TRBD1 identical over 10 bases. CDR3 size: 15 residues. J gave up 6 bases and V 5 bases, and 9 bases lay outside the gene matches. From germline, CDR1 is MNHEY and CDR2 SVGAGI. DNA for the CDR3: TGTGCCAGCAGTCCCGTGGGGACAGGGGCTTCTGAAGCTTTCTTT. Its protein product is CASSPVGTGASEAFF.

The chain combines TRBV19 with TRBJ2-3; D remains ambiguous. Between the trimmed V and J ends, which lost 3 bases and 2 bases, there was a span of 6 bases. The CDR3 is 13 amino acids. The germline gives CDR1 LNHDA, CDR2 SQIVND (reference sequence). Here the CDR3 reads CASSIGDTDTQYF. CDR3 DNA sequence: TGTGCCAGTAGTATTGGGGACACAGATACGCAGTATTTT.

The chain couples TRBV28 to TRBJ1-6; maybe TRBD1 (6 bases). CDR3 length equals 15 residues. CDR1 is MDHEN and CDR2 is SYDVKM in the germline V gene. Deletions cut 6 bases from V and 3 bases from J, with 12 bases between. The CDR3 region is CASRKGGGYNSPLHF. The CDR3 DNA is TGTGCCAGCAGAAAGGGAGGGGGCTATAATTCACCCCTCCACTTT.

This clone is deemed medium-sized. This chain joins TRBV11-2 and TRBJ1-1; D is unresolved. The germline V and J ends were trimmed by 6 bases and 8 bases, with 16 bases remaining between them. Germline V lookup: CDR1 SGHAT, CDR2 FQNNGV. The CDR3 has 13 amino acids. The CDR3 reads CASSQERLGEAFF. The CDR3 region has the DNA TGTGCCAGCAGTCAAGAGCGGTTAGGGGAAGCTTTCTTT.

This clone appeared once. CDR3 in DNA: TGCAGCGTTGGAGGGACCCCCTCTAATGAAAAACTGTTTTTT. Protein: CSVGGTPSNEKLFF. The chain is built from TRBV29-1 and TRBJ1-4, with a weak D call TRBD1 (5 bases). V dropped 4 bases and J dropped 3 bases, with 12 bases sitting between them. Germline V gene lookup returns CDR1 SQVTM and CDR2 ANQGSEA. The CDR3 is 14 amino acids.

The chain employs TRBV7-9 and TRBJ1-2; 9 nucleotides agree with TRBD1. V lost 4 bases and J lost 4; bases outside the gene matches: 7. This CDR3 comprises 15 residues. Looked up from germline, CDR1 is SEHNR and CDR2 is FQNEAQ (reference sequence). CDR3 amino acids: CASSSGQGYIYGYTF. The CDR3 DNA reads as TGTGCCAGCAGCTCTGGACAGGGGTATATCTATGGCTACACCTTC.

The chain has TRBV5-1 and TRBJ1-1; no firm D call. Germline V gene data show CDR1 as SGHRS and CDR2 as YFSETQ. V was cut by 1 base and J by 1 base, with 8 bases left in between. This CDR3 has 14 residues. CDR3 protein: CASSLKLKNTEAFF. The CDR3 coding sequence is TGCGCCAGCAGCTTGAAACTGAAGAACACTGAAGCTTTCTTT. The full variable domain, its missing parts supplied by reference TRBV5-1 and TRBJ1-1, is KAGVTQTPRYLIKTRGQQVTLSCSPISGHRSVSWYQQTPGQGLQFLFEYFSETQRNKGNFPGRFSGRQFSNSRSEMNVSTLELGDSALYLCASSLKLKNTEAFFGQGTRLTVV.

The V gene is TRBV9, the J gene TRBJ2-1; D tentatively reads TRBD1 or TRBD2 (5 bases each). The CDR3 length is 14 residues. The V gene's germline CDR1 is SGDLS and CDR2 YYNGEE. V shed 4 bases and J shed 6 bases, with 14 bases lying between them. CDR3 nucleotide sequence: TGTGCCAGCAGCACCTGGGATGGGGGCAATGAGCAGTTCTTC. It codes for CASSTWDGGNEQFF.

This clone came up once. This chain uses TRBV28 with TRBJ2-3; 9 bases match TRBD1. The CDR3 contains 16 residues. The V and J ends lost 6 bases and 5 bases, in that order; junction bases with no gene match: 12. Germline-derived CDR1 and CDR2 are MDHEN and SYDVKM. The CDR3 sequence: CASSKPTGGLRDTQYF. The CDR3 region has the DNA TGTGCCAGCAGCAAACCTACAGGGGGCTTGAGAGATACGCAGTATTTT.

V and J are TRBV6-5 and TRBJ1-2; TRBD1 aligns across 11 bases. This CDR3 is 15 amino acids long. Germline V gives CDR1 MNHEY, CDR2 SVGAGI. Germline trimming cut 2 bases from V and 8 bases from J; bases unmatched to any gene: 7. In DNA form, the CDR3 reads TGTGCCAGCAGTTACAGGACAGGGGGCTATCGAGGCTACACCTTC. Residues: CASSYRTGGYRGYTF.

The J gene is TRBJ1-1, the V gene TRBV19, with a possible D match to TRBD1 (5 bases). V was clipped by 5 bases and J by 7 bases, with 11 bases between them. Germline CDR1 LNHDA, CDR2 SQIVND (reference sequence). The CDR3 runs to 12 residues. CDR3 amino acids: CASSPGTFEAFF. CDR3 DNA sequence: TGTGCCAGTAGTCCAGGGACGTTTGAAGCTTTCTTT.

The gene calls are TRBV11-3 and TRBJ1-2; 10 bases agree with TRBD1. CDR1 and CDR2 from the germline V gene are SGHNT and YENEEA. The CDR3 consists of 14 residues. J lost 7 bases, V lost 5 bases, and 7 bases had no gene match. CDR3 loop: CASSPGTGVSGYTF. In DNA, the CDR3 is TGTGCCAGCAGCCCCGGGACAGGGGTCTCTGGCTACACCTTC. The whole variable domain, remainder taken from reference TRBV11-3 and TRBJ1-2, is EAGVVQSPRYKIIEKKQPVAFWCNPISGHNTLYWYLQNLGQGPELLIRYENEEAVDDSQLPKDRFSAERLKGVDSTLKIQPAELGDSAVYLCASSPGTGVSGYTFGSGTRLTVV.

The chain combines TRBV5-1 with TRBJ1-1; 7 bases align to TRBD1. Losses at the gene ends were 3 bases for V and 8 bases for J; bases not matched to a gene: 7. This CDR3 has 13 residues. Germline V CDR1 and CDR2: SGHRS, YFSETQ. This chain's CDR3 is CASSSSWDREAFF. DNA of the CDR3: TGCGCCAGCAGCTCCTCGTGGGACAGAGAAGCTTTCTTT.

The chain couples TRBV5-1 to TRBJ1-2; 8 nucleotides match TRBD1. Unmatched junction bases numbered 6, after V lost 2 bases and J lost 6 bases. Per germline, CDR1 SGHRS and CDR2 YFSETQ. This CDR3 has 14 residues. The CDR3 sequence is CASSFLTGEDGYTF. The CDR3 DNA is TGCGCCAGCAGCTTCCTGACAGGGGAGGATGGCTACACCTTC.

The chain recombines TRBV7-6 with TRBJ1-1; possibly TRBD1 for D (5 bases). CDR3 length: 13 amino acids. The V and J ends lost 5 bases and 2 bases respectively, with 9 bases between them. Germline V CDR1 and CDR2: SGHVS, FNYEAQ. The CDR3 nucleotides read TGTGCCAGCAGCGCTGACAGTAACACTGAAGCTTTCTTT. Its translation: CASSADSNTEAFF.

The chain employs TRBV29-1 and TRBJ1-1; tentative D call: TRBD1 (6 bases). The CDR3 contains 14 residues. Germline V gene data show CDR1 as SQVTM and CDR2 as ANQGSEA. Trimming cost V 6 bases and J 0 bases, with 14 bases left between them. The CDR3 sequence: CSVRAGTLNTEAFF. The CDR3 region has the DNA TGCAGCGTCCGGGCCGGGACATTGAACACTGAAGCTTTCTTT.

CDR3: CAWSRDSRYNEQFF. In nucleotides, the CDR3 is TGTGCCTGGAGTCGGGACAGCCGATACAATGAGCAGTTCTTC. J is TRBJ2-1 and V is TRBV30; 7 bases fit TRBD1. The CDR3 is made up of 14 amino acids. V dropped 2 bases and J dropped 4; count of bases not matched to a gene: 5. CDR1 is GTSNPN, CDR2 SVGIG, per germline (reference sequence).

The chain couples TRBV19 to TRBJ2-3; D unclear. V gave up 7 bases and J gave up 4 bases, with 12 bases separating them. The germline V gene has CDR1 LNHDA and CDR2 SQIVND (reference sequence). The CDR3 contains 13 residues. This CDR3 is CASTIGSSDTQYF. DNA for the CDR3: TGTGCCAGTACCATAGGATCTTCAGATACGCAGTATTTT.